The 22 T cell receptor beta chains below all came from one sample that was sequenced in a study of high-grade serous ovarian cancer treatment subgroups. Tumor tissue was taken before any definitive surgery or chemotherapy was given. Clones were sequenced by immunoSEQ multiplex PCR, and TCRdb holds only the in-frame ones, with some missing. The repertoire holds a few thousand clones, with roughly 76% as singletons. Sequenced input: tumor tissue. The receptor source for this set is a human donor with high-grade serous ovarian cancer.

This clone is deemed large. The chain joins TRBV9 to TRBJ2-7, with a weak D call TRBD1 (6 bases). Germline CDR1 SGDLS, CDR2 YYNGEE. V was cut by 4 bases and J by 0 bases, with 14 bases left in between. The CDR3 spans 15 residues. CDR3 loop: CASSSQGPGSYEQYF. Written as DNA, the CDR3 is TGTGCCAGCAGCTCTCAGGGGCCAGGCTCCTACGAGCAGTACTTC.

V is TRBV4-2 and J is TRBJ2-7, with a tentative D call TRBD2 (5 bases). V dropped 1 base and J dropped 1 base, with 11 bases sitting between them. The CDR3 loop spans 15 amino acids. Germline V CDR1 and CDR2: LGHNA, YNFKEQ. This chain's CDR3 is CASSQVVGESYEQYF. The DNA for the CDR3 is TGTGCCAGCAGCCAAGTGGTGGGAGAATCCTACGAGCAGTACTTC.

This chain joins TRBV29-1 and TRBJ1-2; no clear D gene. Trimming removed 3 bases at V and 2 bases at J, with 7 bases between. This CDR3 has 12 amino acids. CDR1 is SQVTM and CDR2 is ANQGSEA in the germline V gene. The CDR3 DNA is TGCAGCGTTGAGAGCGACAACTATGGCTACACCTTC. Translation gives CSVESDNYGYTF.

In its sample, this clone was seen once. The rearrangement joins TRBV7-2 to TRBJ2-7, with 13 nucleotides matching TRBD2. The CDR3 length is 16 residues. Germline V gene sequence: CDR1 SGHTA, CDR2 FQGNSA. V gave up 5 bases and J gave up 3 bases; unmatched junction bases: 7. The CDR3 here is CASSPPGTSGVYEQYF. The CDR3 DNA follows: TGTGCCAGCAGCCCTCCCGGGACTAGCGGGGTCTACGAGCAGTACTTC.

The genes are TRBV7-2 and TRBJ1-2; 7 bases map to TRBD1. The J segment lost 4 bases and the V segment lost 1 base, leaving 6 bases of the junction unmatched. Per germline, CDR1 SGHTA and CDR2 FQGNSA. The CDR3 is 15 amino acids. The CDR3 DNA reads TGTGCCAGCAGCTTAGGAGGGGGCAGTAGCTATGGCTACACCTTC. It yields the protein CASSLGGGSSYGYTF.

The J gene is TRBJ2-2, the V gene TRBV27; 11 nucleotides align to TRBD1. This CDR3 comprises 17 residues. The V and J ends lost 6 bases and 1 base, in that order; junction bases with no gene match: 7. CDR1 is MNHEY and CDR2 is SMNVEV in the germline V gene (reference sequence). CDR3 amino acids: CASRLGQGARNTGELFF. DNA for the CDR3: TGTGCCAGCAGACTCGGACAGGGGGCGAGGAACACCGGGGAGCTGTTTTTT.

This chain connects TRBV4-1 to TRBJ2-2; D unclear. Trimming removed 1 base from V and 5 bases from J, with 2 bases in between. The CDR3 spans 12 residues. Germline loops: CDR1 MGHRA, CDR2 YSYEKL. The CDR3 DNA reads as TGCGCCAGCAGCCAAGGGACCGGGGAGCTGTTTTTT. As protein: CASSQGTGELFF.

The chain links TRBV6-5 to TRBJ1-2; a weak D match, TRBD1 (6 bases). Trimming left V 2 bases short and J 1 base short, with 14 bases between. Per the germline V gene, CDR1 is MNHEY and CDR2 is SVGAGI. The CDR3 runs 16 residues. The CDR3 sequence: CASSYGGGGSNYGYTF. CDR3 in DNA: TGTGCCAGCAGTTACGGGGGCGGCGGGAGTAACTATGGCTACACCTTC.

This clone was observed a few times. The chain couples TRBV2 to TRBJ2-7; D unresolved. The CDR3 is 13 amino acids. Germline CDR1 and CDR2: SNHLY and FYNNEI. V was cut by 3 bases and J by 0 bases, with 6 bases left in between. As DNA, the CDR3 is TGTGCCAGCAGTGACAGTCCCTCCTACGAGCAGTACTTC. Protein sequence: CASSDSPSYEQYF.

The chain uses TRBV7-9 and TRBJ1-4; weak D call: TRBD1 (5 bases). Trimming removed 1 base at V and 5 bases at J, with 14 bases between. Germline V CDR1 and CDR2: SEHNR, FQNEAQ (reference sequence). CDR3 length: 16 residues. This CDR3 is CASSLVVDTGNEKLFF. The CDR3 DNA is TGTGCCAGCAGCTTAGTCGTCGACACAGGCAATGAAAAACTGTTTTTT. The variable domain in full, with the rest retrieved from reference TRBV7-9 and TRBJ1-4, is DTGVSQNPRHKITKRGQNVTFRCDPISEHNRLYWYRQTLGQGPEFLTYFQNEAQLEKSRLLSDRFSAERPKGSFSTLEIQRTEQGDSAMYLCASSLVVDTGNEKLFFGSGTQLSVL.

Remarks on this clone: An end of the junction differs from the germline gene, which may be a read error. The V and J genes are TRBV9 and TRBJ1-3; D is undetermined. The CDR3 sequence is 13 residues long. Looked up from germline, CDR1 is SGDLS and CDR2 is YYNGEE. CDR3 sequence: CASSADPRQPWDF. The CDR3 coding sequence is TGTGCCAGCAGCGCCGACCCCCGGCAACCCTGGGATTTT.

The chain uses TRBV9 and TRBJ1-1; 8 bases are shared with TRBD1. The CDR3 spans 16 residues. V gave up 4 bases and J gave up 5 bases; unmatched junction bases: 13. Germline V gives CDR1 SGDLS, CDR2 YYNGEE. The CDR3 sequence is CASSSGQGVGGTEAFF. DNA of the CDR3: TGTGCCAGCAGCTCCGGACAGGGAGTAGGGGGTACTGAAGCTTTCTTT.

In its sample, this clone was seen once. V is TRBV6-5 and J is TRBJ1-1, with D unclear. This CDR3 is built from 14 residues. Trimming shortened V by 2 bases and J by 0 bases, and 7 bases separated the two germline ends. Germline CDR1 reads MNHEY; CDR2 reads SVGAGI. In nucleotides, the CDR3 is TGTGCCAGCAGTTACAGCCAAATGAACACTGAAGCTTTCTTT. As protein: CASSYSQMNTEAFF.

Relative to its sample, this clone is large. CDR3 bases: TGTGCCAGCAGCTTATACGGGATACGCACCGGTGGATACAATGAGCAGTTCTTC. Its protein is CASSLYGIRTGGYNEQFF. The rearrangement links TRBV7-6 to TRBJ2-1; D possibly corresponds to TRBD2 (5 bases). Germline-derived CDR1 and CDR2 are SGHVS and FNYEAQ. Deletions cut 2 bases from V and 4 bases from J, with 21 bases between. The length of the CDR3 is 18 residues.

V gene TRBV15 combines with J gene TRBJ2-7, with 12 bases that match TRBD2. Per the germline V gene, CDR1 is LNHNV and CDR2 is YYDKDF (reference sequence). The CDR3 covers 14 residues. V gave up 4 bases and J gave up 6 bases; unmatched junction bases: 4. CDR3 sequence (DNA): TGTGCCACCAGCACGCGGACTAGCGGGACCGAGCAGTACTTC. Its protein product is CATSTRTSGTEQYF. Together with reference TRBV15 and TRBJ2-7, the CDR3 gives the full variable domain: DAMVIQNPRYQVTQFGKPVTLSCSQTLNHNVMYWYQQKSSQAPKLLFHYYDKDFNNEADTPDNFQSRRPNTSFCFLDIRSPGLGDTAMYLCATSTRTSGTEQYFGPGTRLTVT.

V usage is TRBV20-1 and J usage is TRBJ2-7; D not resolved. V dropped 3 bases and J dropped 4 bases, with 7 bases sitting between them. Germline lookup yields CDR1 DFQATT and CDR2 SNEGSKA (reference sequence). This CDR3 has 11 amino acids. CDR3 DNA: TGCAGTGCTAGTTCCGGGTACGAGCAGTACTTC. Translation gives CSASSGYEQYF.

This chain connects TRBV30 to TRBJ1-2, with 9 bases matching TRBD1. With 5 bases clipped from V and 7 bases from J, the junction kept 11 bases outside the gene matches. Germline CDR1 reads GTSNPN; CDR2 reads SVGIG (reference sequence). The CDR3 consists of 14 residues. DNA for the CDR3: TGTGCCTGGGCAACAGGGGGCGGCGGAGCTGGCTACACCTTC. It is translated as CAWATGGGGAGYTF.

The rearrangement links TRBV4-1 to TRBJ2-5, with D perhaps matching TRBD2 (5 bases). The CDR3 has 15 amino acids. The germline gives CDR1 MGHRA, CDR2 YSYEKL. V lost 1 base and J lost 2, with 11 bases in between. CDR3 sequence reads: CASSQGELNQETQYF. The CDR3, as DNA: TGCGCCAGCAGCCAAGGGGAGTTGAATCAAGAGACCCAGTACTTC.

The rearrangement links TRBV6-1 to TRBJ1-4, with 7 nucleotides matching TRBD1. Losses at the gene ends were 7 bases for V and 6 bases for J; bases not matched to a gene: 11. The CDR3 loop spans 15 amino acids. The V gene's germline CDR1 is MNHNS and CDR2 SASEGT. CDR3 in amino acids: CASNRQGGPDEKLFF. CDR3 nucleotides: TGTGCCAGCAACCGACAGGGCGGACCAGATGAAAAACTGTTTTTT.

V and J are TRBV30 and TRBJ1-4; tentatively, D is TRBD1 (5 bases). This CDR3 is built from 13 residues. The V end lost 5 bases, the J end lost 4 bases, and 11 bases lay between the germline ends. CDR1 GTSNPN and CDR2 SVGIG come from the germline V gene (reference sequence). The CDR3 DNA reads TGTGCCTGGGAGCGACAGATTAATGAAAAACTGTTTTTT. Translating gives CAWERQINEKLFF.

This CDR3 is CASSVQGYRGEQYF. The DNA for the CDR3 is TGCGCCAGCAGCGTACAGGGGTACCGGGGGGAGCAGTACTTC. The rearrangement joins TRBV5-1 to TRBJ2-7, with a weak D call TRBD1 (7 bases). Germline CDR1 SGHRS, CDR2 YFSETQ. The CDR3 runs to 14 residues. Trimming took 4 bases from V and 7 from J, leaving 18 bases between them.

This CDR3 reads CASSPGTGEETQYF. CDR3 in DNA: TGTGCCAGCTCCCCCGGGACAGGGGAAGAGACCCAGTACTTC. V gene TRBV18 combines with J gene TRBJ2-5, with 10 bases that match TRBD1. Germline V gene data show CDR1 as KGHSH and CDR2 as LQKENI. This CDR3 region has 14 residues. The V segment lost 6 bases and the J segment 3 bases; nucleotides outside the gene matches: 4.